This T cell receptor (beta chain) was sequenced during a study of OX40 agonist ivuxolimab in advanced cancers. Overall study findings and caveats: Low normalized clonal expansion also occurred in some nonresponding patients.

Points on this clone: Its antigen is not identified.

Measured with immunoSEQ multiplex PCR; TCRdb has only the in-frame clones, and not every one. The sample records tens of thousands of clones, about 90% being singletons. The CDR3 covers 17 residues. V lost 5 bases and J lost 7; bases outside the gene matches: 14. Germline lookup yields CDR1 SNHLY and CDR2 FYNNEI. This chain links TRBV2 with TRBJ2-2, with TRBD1 matching 9 bases. Specimen: CD4+ or CD8+ T cells sorted from blood, collected in a trial of the OX40 agonist ivuxolimab. The sequence was obtained from an adult with an advanced solid tumor such as melanoma, head and neck, liver or kidney cancer. The CDR3 bases are TGTGCCAGCAGTTTTGGCGCCGGGACAGGGATTGGCGGGGAGCTGTTTTTT. Translating it yields CASSFGAGTGIGGELFF.